This TCR beta chain was identified in a study of cytomegalovirus exposure and HLA in healthy donors. As for the study in general: There were some 410 genotyped donors. Of these, roughly 80% fell in the genetic ancestry cluster associated with self-reported Caucasian donors.

Both 60 Vbeta primers and 13 Jbeta primers went into the PCR. Data came from immunoSEQ multiplex PCR; TCRdb stores just in-frame clones and leaves some out. The top ten clones hold 2% to 2.5% of a sample with approximately 210,000 clones, roughly 80% of them seen once. This receptor was obtained from a woman in her twenties or thirties in good health and CMV-seropositive. The sample was PBMCs.

CDR3 nucleotide sequence: TGTGCCAGCAGTCCCCTGGGGGCTAGGGGCTCCTATAATTCACCCCTCCACTTT. Translation gives CASSPLGARGSYNSPLHF. The chain is built from TRBV28 and TRBJ1-6, with D perhaps TRBD1 (6 bases). CDR3 length: 18 amino acids. Germline values: CDR1 MDHEN, CDR2 SYDVKM. Trimming took off 5 bases at V and 0 bases at J, with 17 bases between the two ends.